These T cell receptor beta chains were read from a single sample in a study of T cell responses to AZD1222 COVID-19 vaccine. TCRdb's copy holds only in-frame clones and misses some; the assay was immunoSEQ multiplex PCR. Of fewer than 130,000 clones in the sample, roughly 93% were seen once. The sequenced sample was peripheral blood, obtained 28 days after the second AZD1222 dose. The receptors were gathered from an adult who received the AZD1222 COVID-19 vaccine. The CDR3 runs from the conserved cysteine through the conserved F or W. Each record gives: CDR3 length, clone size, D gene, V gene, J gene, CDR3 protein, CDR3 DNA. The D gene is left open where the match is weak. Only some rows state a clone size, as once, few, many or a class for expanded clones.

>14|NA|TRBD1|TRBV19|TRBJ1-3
CAIGQGQLGNTIYF
TGTGCCATCGGACAGGGGCAACTTGGAAACACCATATATTTT
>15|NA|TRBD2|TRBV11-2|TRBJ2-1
CASSFGLVFVGEQFF
TGTGCCAGCAGCTTCGGACTAGTATTCGTAGGTGAGCAGTTCTTC
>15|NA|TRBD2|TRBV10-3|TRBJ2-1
CAISAGSGSLNEQFF
TGTGCCATCAGTGCGGGTAGCGGGAGCCTCAATGAGCAGTTCTTC
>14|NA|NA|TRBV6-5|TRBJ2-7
CASIISGLAYEQYF
TGTGCCAGCATAATTTCAGGGCTGGCCTACGAGCAGTACTTC
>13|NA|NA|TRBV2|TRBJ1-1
CASKTGMNTEAFF
TGTGCCAGCAAAACCGGGATGAACACTGAAGCTTTCTTT
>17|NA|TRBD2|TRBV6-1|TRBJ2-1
CASSEAGGAGDHNEQFF
TGTGCCAGCAGTGAAGCGGGGGGAGCGGGGGACCACAATGAGCAGTTCTTC
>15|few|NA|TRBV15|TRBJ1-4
CATSRAPQSSEKLFF
TGTGCCACCAGCAGGGCACCACAGAGTAGTGAAAAACTGTTTTTT
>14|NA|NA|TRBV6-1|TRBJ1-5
CASSEAGGGQPQHF
TGTGCCAGCAGTGAAGCGGGTGGGGGTCAGCCCCAGCATTTT
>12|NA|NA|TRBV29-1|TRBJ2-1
CSVVWGRGEQFF
TGCAGCGTTGTATGGGGGAGGGGGGAGCAGTTCTTC
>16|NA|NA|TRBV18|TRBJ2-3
CASSRGLSTQADTQYF
TGTGCCAGCTCTCGGGGACTTTCGACTCAGGCAGATACGCAGTATTTT
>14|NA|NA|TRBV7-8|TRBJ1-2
CASSPRGQNYGYTF
TGTGCCAGCAGCCCCAGAGGACAGAACTATGGCTACACCTTC